This entry describes one T cell receptor beta chain. Its antigen is not known. The sample originates from a study of T cell responses to AZD1222 COVID-19 vaccine. CDR1 is SSHAT, CDR2 FNYEAQ, per germline (reference sequence). The CDR3 has 20 amino acids. The V and J ends lost 1 base and 6 bases, in that order; junction bases with no gene match: 15. Here immunoSEQ multiplex PCR was the method, and the copy in TCRdb shows in-frame clones only, minus some. The repertoire includes some 130,000 clones, 85% to 90% of them detected once, and 1.9% sits in the top ten. Study results and caveats: Spike was spanned by vaccine-associated CD4 TCRs, which were dominant at 160-218 and 743-854. Nearly half of unique spike-specific TCRs reportedly avoided B.1.351 and B.1.1.7 mutated regions. Seropositive at baseline were only a handful of AZD1222 recipients.

Sample: peripheral blood, taken on day 0 of AZD1222 vaccination. The V call is TRBV7-7, the J call TRBJ2-5; 15 nucleotides match TRBD2. The TCR sequence derives from an adult in good health. For the CDR3, the DNA is TGTGCCAGCAGCTTAGGTCCAGGACTAGCGGGAGGGGACCGAGGGAAGACCCAGTACTTC. Its translation is CASSLGPGLAGGDRGKTQYF.